This TCR beta chain was captured in a study of shared clonotypes between healthy human individuals. The wider study: Researchers drew samples from a couple of women and a few men aged 18 to 49. Study-wide results and limits: The study drew on few donors, limiting represented genetic and exposure-history diversity.

Points on this clone: No antigen is known for it.

Positive CCR7 selection of CD45RO-negative cells yielded the naive CD8 cells, and terminally differentiated effector memory CD45RA+ cells were excluded. Trimming stripped 3 bases from V and 7 bases from J, with 22 bases between. There are 17 residues in the CDR3. In germline, CDR1 is MNHNS, CDR2 SASEGT. Assay used: immunoSEQ multiplex PCR; TCRdb lists only in-frame clones, some missing. This sample has under 2,000,000 clones; 85% to 95% occur once, and the top ten carry more than 0.95%. The TCR comes from a man in his late teens or twenties in good health. The chain has TRBV6-1 and TRBJ2-1, with D tentatively TRBD1 (6 bases). The sequenced sample consisted of naive CD8+ T cells sorted from blood. CDR3 bases: TGTGCCAGCAGTGACCCTGTTGGGGGCAGGGGATGGAATGAGCAGTTCTTC. Protein product: CASSDPVGGRGWNEQFF.